The clone carrying this TCR beta chain was seen only once. In the original workflow: Reference gene primers were amplified, and this amplification served to estimate nucleated cell counts. The table came from immunoSEQ multiplex PCR; TCRdb's copy has only in-frame clones and leaves some out. V and J calls and clone size are those listed in that table; D and trimming were worked out from the DNA. This table holds around 170,000 clones, approximately 90% found once. V lost 2 bases, J lost 7 bases, and 11 bases lay in between. CDR3 length: 13 amino acids. CDR1 and CDR2 from the germline V gene are SGHAT and FQNNGV. These data originate in a study of blood T cell repertoires in COVID-19. At the level of the study: T cells, B-cell-depleted T cells, or PBMCs provided the cDNA or gDNA that served as material.

The material sequenced was peripheral blood. J is TRBJ1-1 and V is TRBV11-2; D not certain. This receptor was identified in a man aged 50 to 59 with acute or convalescent COVID-19. The CDR3 loop is CASSLMAVNEAFF. The CDR3 DNA sequence: TGTGCCAGCAGCTTAATGGCAGTCAATGAAGCTTTCTTT. Full variable domain (missing parts from reference TRBV11-2 and TRBJ1-1): EAGVAQSPRYKIIEKRQSVAFWCNPISGHATLYWYQQILGQGPKLLIQFQNNGVVDDSQLPKDRFSAERLKGVDSTLKIQPAKLEDSAVYLCASSLMAVNEAFFGQGTRLTVV.